This TCR beta chain was captured in a study of OX40 agonist ivuxolimab in advanced cancers. Concerning the study at large: The costimulatory receptor OX40 (CD134) was targeted by ivuxolimab, a fully human IgG2 agonistic monoclonal antibody. Intravenous ivuxolimab was administered to patients every 2 weeks at six dose levels: 0.01, 0.1, 0.3, 1.5, 3 and 10 mg/kg. Of the roughly 52 dose-escalation patients, hepatocellular carcinoma was present in some 19, melanoma in around 15, renal cell carcinoma in 9 and head and neck cancer in 9. The dose-escalation cohort was about 87% male with a mean age of approximately 60 years, ranging from about 23 to 85. Patients were allowed to have had prior anti-PD-1, anti-PD-L1 or anti-CTLA-4 therapy, and approximately 40% of the dose-escalation patients had been treated with checkpoint inhibitors. Three dose-escalation patients achieved partial responses, one with hepatocellular carcinoma and two with cutaneous melanoma. Peripheral TCRbeta sequencing aimed to test whether ivuxolimab altered TCR sequence diversity and caused clonal T-cell expansion. The monotherapy dose-escalation portion (N of about 50 patients) of the phase I ivuxolimab trial is reported in the paper. General conclusions and limits of the study: After ivuxolimab, CD8+ T cells had more expanded clones than CD4+ T cells on average. At doses from 0.1 to 3.0 mg/kg, clonal expansion was seen in both CD4+ and CD8+ blood T cells between baseline and week 6. In the 0.1-3.0 mg/kg groups, partial responders were among the patients with the lowest normalized peripheral clonal expansion, particularly in CD8+ T cells. The antigen specificity of the clonally expanded peripheral T cells was not determined. Low levels of normalized T-cell clonal expansion were also seen in some nonresponding patients.

Genomic DNA was extracted from sorted cells for sequencing of the TCRbeta CDR3 region. TCRbeta CDR3 regions were sequenced using the immunoSEQ Assay. The source is immuneACCESS, and TCRdb retained only in-frame sequences with V and J called. Part of the clones is not carried over; for the studies checked, unresolved V genes explain less than half of this, and the remainder is unexplained. Recorded for this sample are around 60,000 clones; about nine tenths of them occurred a single time. In total, the top ten clones hold roughly 25% of the sample. Patients with a history of autoimmune disease or receiving systemic immunosuppression were excluded from the trial. In every dose cohort, peripheral blood was drawn for TCR sequencing at baseline, cycle 4 day 1, and cycle 7 day 1. The samples were taken from a phase I, first-in-human, multicenter, open-label dose-escalation trial of ivuxolimab. Adults with locally advanced or metastatic head and neck squamous cell, hepatocellular, melanoma or renal cell carcinoma were enrolled in the trial. CD4+ and CD8+ T cells were sorted separately from peripheral blood before TCR sequencing.

A remark on this clone: Which antigen it targets is not known. There are no base qualities to consult, and no much larger clone falls within one base.

CDR1 MNHNS and CDR2 SASEGT are derived from the germline V gene. Measured from the cysteine to the phenylalanine, the CDR3 is 18 residues long. Only the CDR3 DNA stays, 54 bases, in frame from base 1. V loses 3 bases at its end and J loses 3 bases; junction bases beyond the gene matches: 16. The receptor comes from an adult with an advanced solid tumor such as melanoma, head and neck, liver or kidney cancer. The rearrangement joined TRBV6-1 to TRBJ2-7; 8 middle bases align to TRBD2. The sequencing here drew on CD4+ or CD8+ T cells sorted from blood, taken in a trial of the OX40 agonist ivuxolimab. DNA sequence: TGTGCCAGCAGTGAGTTTATTGGCGGGAGGATCGGGAACTACGAGCAGTACTTC. This encodes CASSEFIGGRIGNYEQYF.